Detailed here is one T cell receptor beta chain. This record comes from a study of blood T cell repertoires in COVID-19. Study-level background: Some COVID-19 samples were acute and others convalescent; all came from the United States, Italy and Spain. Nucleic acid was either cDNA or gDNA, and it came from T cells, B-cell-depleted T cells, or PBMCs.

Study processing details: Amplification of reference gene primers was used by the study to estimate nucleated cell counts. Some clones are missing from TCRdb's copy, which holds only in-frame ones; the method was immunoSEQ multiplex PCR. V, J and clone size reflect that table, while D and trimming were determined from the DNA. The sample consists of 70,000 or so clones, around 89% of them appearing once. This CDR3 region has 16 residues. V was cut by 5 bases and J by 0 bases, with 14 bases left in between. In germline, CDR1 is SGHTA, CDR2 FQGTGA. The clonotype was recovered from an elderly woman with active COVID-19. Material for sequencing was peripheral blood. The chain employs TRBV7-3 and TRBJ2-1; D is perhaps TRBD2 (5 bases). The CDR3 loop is CASSRFMGSSYNEQFF. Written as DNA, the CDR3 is TGTGCCAGCAGCCGTTTTATGGGGAGCTCCTACAATGAGCAGTTCTTC. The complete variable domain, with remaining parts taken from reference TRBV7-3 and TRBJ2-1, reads GAGVSQTPSNKVTEKGKYVELRCDPISGHTALYWYRQSLGQGPEFLIYFQGTGAADDSGLPNDRFFAVRPEGSVSTLKIQRTERGDSAVYLCASSRFMGSSYNEQFFGPGTRLTVL.